This passage covers 9 T cell receptor beta chains from one sample sequenced in a study of regulatory T cells in long-lasting Graves disease. The authors built TCR beta libraries using iRepertoire HTBI primers and Arm-PCR of CDR3 regions. One entry per CDR3 protein, called by TCRdb with MiXCR from the multiplex PCR reads. The table records 450,000 or so distinct CDR3 sequences, around a fifth of them present only once. Time point meaning: persistent/refractory GD, antithyroid drugs over 5 years with positive TRAb. PBMC RNA served as the TCR library source. Source: peripheral blood mononuclear cells (PBMCs), taken when the disease was refractory, from a patient treated with antithyroid drugs. The receptors originated from a female donor with Graves disease.

This clonotype was observed a few times. This chain joins TRBV7-3 and TRBJ2-7; possibly TRBD1 for D (7 bases). The CDR3 is 15 residues long. With 5 bases removed from V and 1 base from J, the gap between germline ends came to 15 bases. The germline V gene has CDR1 SGHTA and CDR2 FQGTGA. The CDR3 sequence is CASSRTGDSSYEQYF. CDR3 nucleotides: TGTGCCAGCAGCCGAACAGGGGACTCATCCTACGAGCAGTACTTC.

The chain is built from TRBV4-1 and TRBJ2-2, with 9 bases fitting TRBD1. Germline assignment: CDR1 MGHRA and CDR2 YSYEKL. With V trimmed by 7 bases and J by 3 bases, 6 bases remained unmatched. CDR3 size: 15 residues. The DNA for the CDR3 is TGCGCCAGCACCACCGGGACAGGGCACACCGGGGAGCTGTTTTTT. This gives the protein CASTTGTGHTGELFF.

The chain joins TRBV7-2 to TRBJ1-1; D remains unclear. The CDR3 length is 13 residues. From germline, CDR1 is SGHTA and CDR2 FQGNSA. V dropped 5 bases and J dropped 2 bases, with 9 bases sitting between them. DNA for the CDR3: TGTGCCAGCAGCATTGGGATTAACACTGAAGCTTTCTTT. Amino acid sequence: CASSIGINTEAFF.

The chain joins TRBV5-1 to TRBJ2-7; 9 bases match TRBD2. Germline CDR1 and CDR2: SGHRS and YFSETQ. Trimming removed 0 bases from V and 5 bases from J; junction bases left unmatched: 6. The CDR3 totals 15 residues. CDR3 in amino acids: CASSLGLAGIDEQYF. The CDR3, as DNA: TGCGCCAGCAGCTTGGGTCTAGCGGGAATCGACGAGCAGTACTTC.

This chain links TRBV3-1 with TRBJ2-7; D may be TRBD1 (6 bases). This CDR3 is built from 14 residues. Germline loops: CDR1 LGHDT, CDR2 YNNKEL (reference sequence). V was cut by 2 bases and J by 2 bases, with 10 bases left in between. The CDR3 nucleotides are TGTGCCAGCAGCCAAAGGGGGAACCCCTACGAGCAGTACTTC. This gives the protein CASSQRGNPYEQYF.

This clonotype was detected only a few times. The chain is built from TRBV28 and TRBJ2-2; TRBD2 matches at 7 bases. Germline-derived CDR1 and CDR2 are MDHEN and SYDVKM. V lost 5 bases to trimming and J lost 7 bases; unmatched junction nucleotides: 16. The CDR3 consists of 17 residues. CDR3 nucleotide sequence: TGTGCCAGCAGTCGAAGGAAGACTAGCAATGGGAGCGGGGAGCTGTTTTTT. Protein product: CASSRRKTSNGSGELFF.

This clonotype was observed many times. The rearrangement uses TRBV7-2 and TRBJ2-5; TRBD1 matches 9 bases. Trimming removed 3 bases from V and 2 bases from J; junction bases left unmatched: 13. Germline CDR1 and CDR2: SGHTA and FQGNSA. CDR3 length: 18 amino acids. The DNA of the CDR3 is TGTGCCAGCAGCTTTGTCCCGGGACAGGGAAGAAATCAAGAGACCCAGTACTTC. This codes for CASSFVPGQGRNQETQYF.

Concerning this clonotype itself: A much larger clone lies one base from this, so it may be a read error. The rearrangement uses TRBV7-2 and TRBJ1-1; 7 bases are a match to TRBD1. The length of the CDR3 is 17 residues. The V gene end was trimmed by 5 bases and the J gene end by 1 base; junction bases not matched to a gene: 13. The germline V gene has CDR1 SGHTA and CDR2 FQGNSA. CDR3 sequence reads: CASSIPQGDQRNTEAFF. The CDR3 coding sequence is TGTGCCAGCAGCATCCCCCAGGGGGACCAACGGAACACTGAAGCTTTCTTT.

The rearrangement uses TRBV7-6 and TRBJ2-1, with a tentative D call TRBD2 (5 bases). This CDR3 comprises 13 residues. CDR1 is SGHVS and CDR2 is FNYEAQ in the germline V gene. V lost 1 base, J lost 8 bases, and 9 bases lay in between. The CDR3 DNA reads TGTGCCAGCAGCTTAGTGTGGGAGTATGAGCAGTTCTTC. Amino acid sequence: CASSLVWEYEQFF.